A single sample is the source of the 19 T cell receptor beta chains below, sequenced in a study of T cells in localized non-small cell lung cancer. The protocol was immunoSEQ multiplex PCR, while the TCRdb copy is restricted to in-frame clones and leaves out a portion. The repertoire has around 130,000 clones, roughly 90% of them found once; the top ten carry around 1.7%. The sample consisted of peripheral blood, taken before any cancer treatment. The origin of the receptors is an older female donor with stage I lung adenocarcinoma.

The chain carries TRBV5-1 and TRBJ2-6, with 7 bases fitting TRBD2. The length of the CDR3 is 16 residues. Looked up from germline, CDR1 is SGHRS and CDR2 is YFSETQ. The J segment lost 0 bases and the V segment lost 4 bases, leaving 4 bases of the junction unmatched. CDR3: CASSKAGVSGANVLTF. In DNA, the CDR3 is TGCGCCAGCAGCAAGGCGGGGGTCTCTGGGGCCAACGTCCTGACTTTC.

The gene calls are TRBV7-8 and TRBJ2-7; 12 bases align to TRBD2. Germline CDR1 is SGHVS and CDR2 is FQNEAQ. V lost 1 base and J lost 9; bases outside the gene matches: 7. The CDR3 has 15 residues. CDR3 DNA: TGTGCCAGCAGCTTAGATGCCGCGACTAGCGGGAGGCAGTACTTC. The encoded protein is CASSLDAATSGRQYF.

The chain carries TRBV29-1 and TRBJ2-7; D perhaps matches TRBD1 (6 bases). Per the germline V gene, CDR1 is SQVTM and CDR2 is ANQGSEA. Trimming took off 3 bases at V and 2 bases at J, with 11 bases between the two ends. The CDR3 runs 13 residues. CDR3 sequence: CSVDSQGTYEQYF. In DNA, the CDR3 is TGCAGCGTTGACAGCCAGGGGACCTACGAGCAGTACTTC.

V usage is TRBV7-2 and J usage is TRBJ1-2; 7 bases match TRBD1. The CDR3 loop spans 13 amino acids. The V segment lost 5 bases and the J segment 4 bases; nucleotides outside the gene matches: 4. Germline V gene data show CDR1 as SGHTA and CDR2 as FQGNSA. The CDR3 sequence is CASSTGQVYGYTF. CDR3 bases: TGTGCCAGCAGCACCGGACAGGTCTATGGCTACACCTTC.

The chain uses TRBV15 and TRBJ2-1; 7 bases match TRBD1. The V gene end was trimmed by 3 bases and the J gene end by 6 bases; junction bases not matched to a gene: 11. The germline V gene has CDR1 LNHNV and CDR2 YYDKDF (reference sequence). The CDR3 extends over 16 amino acids. CDR3 in amino acids: CATSRSAGTESNEQFF. In DNA form, the CDR3 reads TGTGCCACCAGCAGGTCGGCCGGGACAGAATCCAATGAGCAGTTCTTC.

The chain combines TRBV25-1 with TRBJ1-2; 8 bases agree with TRBD1. The germline CDR1 and CDR2 sequences are MGHDK and SYGVNS. The CDR3 covers 14 residues. V dropped 4 bases and J dropped 7; count of bases not matched to a gene: 8. The CDR3: CASSAGQGVFGYTF. The DNA for the CDR3 is TGTGCCAGCAGTGCCGGACAGGGTGTTTTTGGCTACACCTTC.

This chain joins TRBV11-2 and TRBJ2-1, with 7 bases matching TRBD2. The CDR3 extends over 12 amino acids. The trim removed 4 bases at V and 7 bases at J, leaving 1 base unmatched. CDR1 and CDR2 from the germline V gene are SGHAT and FQNNGV. CDR3 in DNA: TGTGCCAGCAGCTGGCGGGGGAATGAGCAGTTCTTC. This encodes CASSWRGNEQFF.

The chain recombines TRBV5-1 with TRBJ2-3, with 11 bases aligning to TRBD2. CDR1 and CDR2 (germline): SGHRS, YFSETQ. J was trimmed by 6 bases and V by 4 bases; bases with no gene match: 10. The CDR3 spans 16 residues. The CDR3 sequence: CASSSRRLAGSDTQYF. In DNA, the CDR3 is TGCGCCAGCAGCAGCCGTCGACTAGCGGGATCGGATACGCAGTATTTT.

The genes are TRBV2 and TRBJ2-5; weak D call: TRBD2 (5 bases). V was cut by 6 bases and J by 5 bases, with 13 bases left in between. CDR3 length equals 13 residues. Germline CDR1 SNHLY, CDR2 FYNNEI. CDR3 in DNA: TGTGCCAGCAGACTAGGGAATAGGGAGACCCAGTACTTC. It encodes CASRLGNRETQYF.

V gene TRBV18 combines with J gene TRBJ2-7; D unresolved. The CDR3 consists of 14 residues. V was shortened by 2 bases and J by 0 bases, with 8 bases between the two germline ends. Per germline, CDR1 KGHSH and CDR2 LQKENI. CDR3 in DNA: TGTGCCAGCTCACCAGGACGAGTCTCCTACGAGCAGTACTTC. It translates to CASSPGRVSYEQYF.

J is TRBJ1-5 and V is TRBV18; D not resolved. V gave up 0 bases and J gave up 6 bases, with 6 bases separating them. The CDR3 runs 13 residues. Looked up from germline, CDR1 is KGHSH and CDR2 is LQKENI. The chain's CDR3 is CASSPPAGQPQHF. CDR3 DNA sequence: TGTGCCAGCTCACCACCGGCCGGTCAGCCCCAGCATTTT. The whole variable domain, remainder taken from reference TRBV18 and TRBJ1-5, is NAGVMQNPRHLVRRRGQEARLRCSPMKGHSHVYWYRQLPEEGLKFMVYLQKENIIDESGMPKERFSAEFPKEGPSILRIQQVVRGDSAAYFCASSPPAGQPQHFGDGTRLSIL.

The rearrangement joins TRBV9 to TRBJ2-5; D unclear. V dropped 2 bases and J dropped 1 base, with 9 bases sitting between them. Looked up from germline, CDR1 is SGDLS and CDR2 is YYNGEE. The CDR3 runs 14 residues. The CDR3 region has the DNA TGTGCCAGCAGCGTGTCGACGGGCCAAGAGACCCAGTACTTC. This codes for CASSVSTGQETQYF. Looking up the rest from reference TRBV9 and TRBJ2-5 gives the full variable domain: DSGVTQTPKHLITATGQRVTLRCSPRSGDLSVYWYQQSLDQGLQFLIQYYNGEERAKGNILERFSAQQFPDLHSELNLSSLELGDSALYFCASSVSTGQETQYFGPGTRLLVL.

V gene TRBV2 combines with J gene TRBJ2-7; maybe TRBD1 (5 bases). This CDR3 has 13 residues. V was shortened by 6 bases and J by 4 bases, with 13 bases between the two germline ends. The germline CDR1 and CDR2 sequences are SNHLY and FYNNEI. Here the CDR3 reads CASSGRTPYEQYF. The DNA of the CDR3 is TGTGCCAGCAGCGGTAGGACACCTTACGAGCAGTACTTC.

This clone was seen a handful of times. The rearrangement joins TRBV27 to TRBJ1-5; weak D call: TRBD1 (6 bases). Trimming took 6 bases from V and 5 from J, leaving 14 bases between them. Germline V gene data show CDR1 as MNHEY and CDR2 as SMNVEV (reference sequence). This CDR3 comprises 14 residues. The CDR3 DNA follows: TGTGCCAGCAGGCGACAGGAGTGTGATCAGCCCCAGCATTTT. This gives the protein CASRRQECDQPQHF.

CDR3 DNA: TGTGCCAGCTCACCACTGGGTGAAAAACTGTTTTTT. This gives the protein CASSPLGEKLFF. The chain uses TRBV18 and TRBJ1-4; no firm D call. This CDR3 is 12 amino acids long. The germline V and J ends were trimmed by 1 base and 7 bases, with 4 bases remaining between them. Germline V CDR1 and CDR2: KGHSH, LQKENI.

The table lists this clone with a count of one. The chain combines TRBV11-2 with TRBJ1-1, with D perhaps TRBD1 (6 bases). Trimming left V 2 bases short and J 3 bases short, with 7 bases between. The germline V gene encodes CDR1 SGHAT and CDR2 FQNNGV. There are 13 residues in the CDR3. The CDR3 here is CASSLRGDTEAFF. The CDR3 nucleotides read TGTGCCAGCAGCTTAAGGGGGGACACTGAAGCTTTCTTT.

The rearrangement joins TRBV7-2 to TRBJ2-5; D is ambiguous. Per the germline V gene, CDR1 is SGHTA and CDR2 is FQGNSA. The V gene lost 4 bases and the J gene lost 5 bases, with 8 bases spanning the gap. This CDR3 comprises 12 residues. The CDR3 nucleotides are TGTGCCAGCAGCTACCTCGCCGAGACCCAGTACTTC. It is translated as CASSYLAETQYF.

The rearrangement joins TRBV18 to TRBJ1-3; no firm D call. This CDR3 contains 14 residues. Germline loops: CDR1 KGHSH, CDR2 LQKENI. Trimming cost V 3 bases and J 13 bases, with 19 bases left between them. CDR3 residues: CASSPRDKPRLIYF. CDR3 coding DNA: TGTGCCAGCTCACCCCGAGACAAGCCTCGACTAATATATTTT.

This chain links TRBV28 with TRBJ2-2, with D perhaps TRBD1 (5 bases). This CDR3 contains 13 residues. V was trimmed by 7 bases and J by 0 bases, leaving 6 bases between them. Germline loops: CDR1 MDHEN, CDR2 SYDVKM. The CDR3 bases are TGTGCCAGCACAGGGTCGAACACCGGGGAGCTGTTTTTT. Its translation is CASTGSNTGELFF.